This passage covers 26 T cell receptor beta chains from one sample sequenced in a study of blood T cell repertoires in COVID-19. Produced via immunoSEQ multiplex PCR; TCRdb's table is partial and in-frame only. The top ten hold 9.5% to 10% of the sample, which has roughly 330,000 clones, 87% seen once. The sequenced sample consisted of peripheral blood. Receptor source: a man aged 30 to 39 with COVID-19, enrolled during active disease.

This clone appeared a few times. V usage is TRBV6-5 and J usage is TRBJ2-7; weak D call: TRBD1 (5 bases). Germline loops: CDR1 MNHEY, CDR2 SVGAGI. V was pared by 6 bases and J by 1 base, with 13 bases between. This CDR3 has 14 amino acids. The DNA for the CDR3 is TGTGCCAGCAGCAGGGCCCCCGGATCCTACGAGCAGTACTTC. Translation: CASSRAPGSYEQYF.

The CDR3 nucleotides are TGTGCCAGCAGCCCATCAGGGACAGGGAACGATGGCTACACCTTC. The encoded protein is CASSPSGTGNDGYTF. The chain has TRBV9 and TRBJ1-2; 9 bases fit TRBD1. The V gene end was trimmed by 4 bases and the J gene end by 6 bases; junction bases not matched to a gene: 10. In germline, CDR1 is SGDLS, CDR2 YYNGEE. This CDR3 region has 15 residues. The full variable domain, rest sourced from reference TRBV9 and TRBJ1-2, is DSGVTQTPKHLITATGQRVTLRCSPRSGDLSVYWYQQSLDQGLQFLIQYYNGEERAKGNILERFSAQQFPDLHSELNLSSLELGDSALYFCASSPSGTGNDGYTFGSGTRLTVV.

This chain joins TRBV3-1 (or the pseudogene TRBV3-2) and TRBJ2-7; TRBD2 is a possible D gene (5 bases). This CDR3 region has 12 residues. Deletions cut 3 bases from V and 7 bases from J, with 10 bases between. CDR1 and CDR2 from the germline V gene are LGHDT and YNNKEL (reference sequence). CDR3 sequence: CASSHGSGEQYF. The CDR3 coding sequence is TGTGCCAGCAGCCACGGGTCGGGGGAGCAGTACTTC.

The rearrangement uses TRBV2 and TRBJ2-5, with 7 bases lining up with TRBD1. There are 13 residues in the CDR3. With 5 bases clipped from V and 4 bases from J, the junction kept 4 bases outside the gene matches. Germline lookup yields CDR1 SNHLY and CDR2 FYNNEI. Here the CDR3 DNA reads TGTGCCAGCAGTCTTCCAGGGGGAGAGACCCAGTACTTC. Translating it yields CASSLPGGETQYF.

J is TRBJ1-1 and V is TRBV9; D gene unclear. CDR1 is SGDLS, CDR2 YYNGEE, per germline. V lost 1 base to trimming and J lost 0 bases, with 10 bases between them. CDR3 length: 15 residues. As DNA, the CDR3 is TGTGCCAGCAGCGTAAGTGAGGCCATGAACACTGAAGCTTTCTTT. Protein: CASSVSEAMNTEAFF.

Only one count was recorded for this clone. The rearrangement links TRBV19 to TRBJ2-2, with 7 bases fitting TRBD2. The CDR3 is 16 residues long. Unmatched junction bases numbered 16, after V lost 11 bases and J lost 4 bases. From germline, CDR1 is LNHDA and CDR2 SQIVND (reference sequence). The chain's CDR3 is CAAWQGSGGSTGELFF. CDR3 nucleotide sequence: TGTGCCGCGTGGCAAGGGTCGGGAGGATCCACCGGGGAGCTGTTTTTT.

In this sample, this clone turned up once. The V and J genes are TRBV19 and TRBJ2-1; 7 bases align to TRBD2. V lost 6 bases, J lost 5 bases, and 13 bases stayed unmatched. Germline CDR1 LNHDA, CDR2 SQIVND (reference sequence). The CDR3 loop spans 16 amino acids. The CDR3 coding sequence is TGTGCCAGTAGCCGAGGGACGGGGAGGGTCCACAATGAGCAGTTCTTC. Translated, it gives CASSRGTGRVHNEQFF.

The genes are TRBV7-9 and TRBJ2-1, with D possibly TRBD2 on 5 matching bases. Trimming took off 1 base at V and 0 bases at J, with 7 bases between the two ends. CDR3 length: 15 amino acids. Germline lookup yields CDR1 SEHNR and CDR2 FQNEAQ (reference sequence). The CDR3 DNA sequence: TGTGCCAGCAGCTTAGGTCTAGCCTCCTACAATGAGCAGTTCTTC. Amino acid sequence: CASSLGLASYNEQFF.

This clone turned up a few times. This sequence joins TRBV7-6 and TRBJ1-5; D may be TRBD1 (5 bases). Germline-derived CDR1 and CDR2 are SGHVS and FNYEAQ. This CDR3 is 15 amino acids long. V was cut by 2 bases and J by 2 bases, with 10 bases left in between. The CDR3 DNA sequence: TGTGCCAGCAGCTTACAGTCGGGGGGCAATCAGCCCCAGCATTTT. Encoded protein: CASSLQSGGNQPQHF.

The CDR3 nucleotides are TGTGCCAGCAAAAGAGGAGACACAGGGATAGATGGTTCGAACTATGGCTACACCTTC. It specifies CASKRGDTGIDGSNYGYTF. The rearrangement links TRBV4-2 to TRBJ1-2, with D tentatively TRBD1 (6 bases). The CDR3 extends over 19 amino acids. V shed 7 bases and J shed 2 bases, with 29 bases lying between them. CDR1 is LGHNA and CDR2 is YNFKEQ in the germline V gene.

The genes are TRBV7-2 and TRBJ2-3; D is unclear. The CDR3 is 12 residues long. In germline, CDR1 is SGHTA, CDR2 FQGNSA. V lost 5 bases and J lost 6, with 9 bases in between. Here the CDR3 reads CASSPRADTQYF. The CDR3 coding sequence is TGTGCCAGCAGCCCCCGCGCCGATACGCAGTATTTT. Using reference TRBV7-2 and TRBJ2-3 for the parts outside the CDR3, the full variable domain is GAGVSQSPSNKVTEKGKDVELRCDPISGHTALYWYRQSLGQGLEFLIYFQGNSAPDKSGLPSDRFSAERTGGSVSTLTIQRTQQEDSAVYLCASSPRADTQYFGPGTRLTVL.

The chain joins TRBV25-1 to TRBJ2-3; D is possibly TRBD2 (5 bases). V shed 3 bases and J shed 2 bases, with 12 bases lying between them. The CDR3 contains 15 residues. Looked up from germline, CDR1 is MGHDK and CDR2 is SYGVNS. Written as DNA, the CDR3 is TGTGCCAGCAGTGACCCCGCGGGTTCCACAGATACGCAGTATTTT. Protein: CASSDPAGSTDTQYF.

The chain links TRBV7-3 to TRBJ1-1, with D perhaps matching TRBD1 (6 bases). The CDR3 consists of 14 residues. Per germline, CDR1 SGHTA and CDR2 FQGTGA. V lost 0 bases and J 8 bases, leaving 13 bases between the germline ends. CDR3 amino acids: CASSLTRDTQEAFF. CDR3 bases: TGTGCCAGCAGCTTAACCCGGGACACACAAGAAGCTTTCTTT.

This clone was counted once. The rearrangement uses TRBV6-5 and TRBJ2-7; 7 bases are a match to TRBD2. Trimming took 7 bases from V and 6 from J; bases not matched to a gene: 9. The CDR3 length is 13 residues. Germline CDR1 reads MNHEY; CDR2 reads SVGAGI. Here the CDR3 DNA reads TGTGCCAGCACCGACGGGCGGGAGCGCGAGCAGTACTTC. It codes for CASTDGREREQYF.

This chain connects TRBV27 to TRBJ2-2; D uncertain. This CDR3 is built from 15 residues. Trimming removed 4 bases from V and 6 bases from J, with 15 bases in between. Germline V gene data show CDR1 as MNHEY and CDR2 as SMNVEV (reference sequence). The CDR3 sequence: CASSSRLLGAGELFF. The CDR3, as DNA: TGTGCCAGCAGTTCGCGCCTCCTGGGCGCCGGGGAGCTGTTTTTT.

This chain uses TRBV13 with TRBJ1-5; D is possibly TRBD1 (5 bases). This CDR3 has 14 amino acids. Germline assignment: CDR1 PRHDT and CDR2 FYEKMQ (reference sequence). The V end was cut by 3 bases, the J end by 3 bases, with 9 bases between. DNA of the CDR3: TGTGCCAGCAGCTTCAGACAGAACAATCAGCCCCAGCATTTT. Translation: CASSFRQNNQPQHF. Full variable domain (outside the CDR3, taken from reference TRBV13 and TRBJ1-5): AAGVIQSPRHLIKEKRETATLKCYPIPRHDTVYWYQQGPGQDPQFLISFYEKMQSDKGSIPDRFSAQQFSDYHSELNMSSLELGDSALYFCASSFRQNNQPQHFGDGTRLSIL.

The chain is built from TRBV5-1 and TRBJ2-3, with D possibly being TRBD2 (6 bases). Germline V CDR1 and CDR2: SGHRS, YFSETQ. The CDR3 covers 14 residues. Trimming removed 4 bases at V and 3 bases at J, with 12 bases between. The DNA of the CDR3 is TGCGCCAGCAGCCCGGGAGTAGGAACAGATACGCAGTATTTT. As protein: CASSPGVGTDTQYF.

The rearrangement uses TRBV18 and TRBJ2-7, with TRBD1 matching 10 bases. The CDR3 loop spans 14 amino acids. V was pared by 6 bases and J by 7 bases, with 9 bases of the junction left unmatched. Germline lookup yields CDR1 KGHSH and CDR2 LQKENI. CDR3 DNA sequence: TGTGCCAGCTCCCCCGGGACAGGGGTAGGAGAGCAGTACTTC. Its protein product is CASSPGTGVGEQYF.

This clone was counted many times. The genes are TRBV5-4 and TRBJ1-2; D is ambiguous. The CDR3 runs to 12 residues. Germline CDR1 reads SGHNT; CDR2 reads YYREEE (reference sequence). Trimming removed 2 bases from V and 7 bases from J, with 9 bases in between. CDR3 coding DNA: TGTGCCAGCAGCTTCCAGGAAATTGGCTACACCTTC. Protein: CASSFQEIGYTF.

The chain recombines TRBV3-1 (or the pseudogene TRBV3-2) with TRBJ1-1; unclear D gene. V was shortened by 3 bases and J by 4 bases, with 12 bases between the two germline ends. Germline CDR1 LGHDT, CDR2 YNNKEL (reference sequence). This CDR3 has 14 residues. This CDR3 is CASSHLPGGTEAFF. The CDR3 nucleotides are TGTGCCAGCAGCCACCTCCCCGGAGGCACTGAAGCTTTCTTT.

This clone occurred a few times. The CDR3 sequence: CASSLRGFQAFF. The CDR3 bases are TGTGCCAGCAGTTTACGAGGGTTTCAAGCTTTCTTT. This sequence joins TRBV28 and TRBJ1-1; D gene unclear. V lost 2 bases and J lost 9, with 10 bases in between. Germline loops: CDR1 MDHEN, CDR2 SYDVKM. The length of the CDR3 is 12 residues.

The gene calls are TRBV19 and TRBJ1-2; D might be TRBD1 (5 bases). The CDR3 is made up of 17 amino acids. The germline V gene encodes CDR1 LNHDA and CDR2 SQIVND (reference sequence). V lost 4 bases to trimming and J lost 1 base, with 19 bases between them. The CDR3 here is CASSSGGTHRGNYGYTF. The CDR3 coding sequence is TGTGCCAGTAGTAGCGGAGGGACCCACAGAGGTAACTATGGCTACACCTTC.

V usage is TRBV7-8 and J usage is TRBJ2-3; 8 bases are a match to TRBD1. The CDR3 spans 16 residues. Germline V lookup: CDR1 SGHVS, CDR2 FQNEAQ. The J segment lost 1 base and the V segment lost 5 bases, leaving 8 bases of the junction unmatched. CDR3 residues: CASSQRTGSGTDTQYF. For the CDR3, the DNA is TGTGCCAGCAGCCAGAGGACAGGGAGCGGCACAGATACGCAGTATTTT.

The J gene is TRBJ2-7, the V gene TRBV30, with TRBD2 identical over 10 bases. Germline V gene data show CDR1 as GTSNPN and CDR2 as SVGIG (reference sequence). CDR3 length equals 13 residues. V was clipped by 2 bases and J by 9 bases; unmatched bases: 7. The CDR3 loop reads CAWSLSGRAWQYF. CDR3 sequence (DNA): TGTGCCTGGAGTTTGAGCGGGAGGGCCTGGCAGTACTTC. The whole variable domain, remainder taken from reference TRBV30 and TRBJ2-7, is SQTIHQWPATLVQPVGSPLSLECTVEGTSNPNLYWYRQAAGRGLQLLFYSVGIGQISSEVPQNLSASRPQDRQFILSSKKLLLSDSGFYLCAWSLSGRAWQYFGPGTRLTVT.

This chain uses TRBV19 with TRBJ2-7; 7 nucleotides align to TRBD2. Germline CDR1 is LNHDA and CDR2 is SQIVND (reference sequence). The CDR3 covers 13 residues. After removal of 4 bases from V and 6 bases from J, the junction contained 6 bases not matched to a gene. CDR3 amino acids: CASSSVGGAEQYF. In DNA, the CDR3 is TGTGCCAGTAGTAGTGTGGGAGGGGCCGAGCAGTACTTC.

The genes are TRBV10-3 and TRBJ2-5; D remains ambiguous. CDR3 length: 12 amino acids. With 2 bases removed from V and 3 bases from J, the gap between germline ends came to 4 bases. Germline V gene sequence: CDR1 ENHRY, CDR2 SYGVKD. CDR3 DNA sequence: TGTGCCATCAGTGAGCTTGAAGAGACCCAGTACTTC. Encoded protein: CAISELEETQYF.